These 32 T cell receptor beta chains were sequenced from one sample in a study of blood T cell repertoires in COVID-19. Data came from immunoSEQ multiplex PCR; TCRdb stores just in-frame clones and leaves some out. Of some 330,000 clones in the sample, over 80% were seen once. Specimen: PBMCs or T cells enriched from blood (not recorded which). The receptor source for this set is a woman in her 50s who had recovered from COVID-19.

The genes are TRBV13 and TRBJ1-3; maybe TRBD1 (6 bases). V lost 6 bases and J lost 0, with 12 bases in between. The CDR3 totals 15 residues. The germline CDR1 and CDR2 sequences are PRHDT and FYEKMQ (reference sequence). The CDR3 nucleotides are TGTGCCAGCAGGCGAGGACAGAGCTCTGGAAACACCATATATTTT. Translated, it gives CASRRGQSSGNTIYF.

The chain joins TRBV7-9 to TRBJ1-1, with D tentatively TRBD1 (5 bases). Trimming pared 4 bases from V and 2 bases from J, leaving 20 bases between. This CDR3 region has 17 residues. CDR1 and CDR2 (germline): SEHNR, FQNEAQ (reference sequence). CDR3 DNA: TGTGCCAGCAGCTCCCAGTCATTGTCCAGGGTAAACACTGAAGCTTTCTTT. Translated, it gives CASSSQSLSRVNTEAFF. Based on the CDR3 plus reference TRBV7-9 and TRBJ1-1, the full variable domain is DTGVSQNPRHKITKRGQNVTFRCDPISEHNRLYWYRQTLGQGPEFLTYFQNEAQLEKSRLLSDRFSAERPKGSFSTLEIQRTEQGDSAMYLCASSSQSLSRVNTEAFFGQGTRLTVV.

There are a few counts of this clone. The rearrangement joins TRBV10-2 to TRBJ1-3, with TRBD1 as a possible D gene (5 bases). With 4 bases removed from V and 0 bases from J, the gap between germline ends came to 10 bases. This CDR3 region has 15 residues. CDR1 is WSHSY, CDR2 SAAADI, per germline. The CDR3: CASSVTRDSGNTIYF. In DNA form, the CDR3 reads TGCGCCAGCAGTGTCACCAGGGACTCTGGAAACACCATATATTTT.

The CDR3 DNA reads as TGTGCCAGCAGCTTATTTCTTGCGGATACGCAGTATTTT. As protein: CASSLFLADTQYF. The chain couples TRBV7-3 to TRBJ2-3; D remains unclear. CDR1 and CDR2 (germline): SGHTA, FQGTGA. The length of the CDR3 is 13 residues. Trimming removed 2 bases at V and 6 bases at J, with 9 bases between.

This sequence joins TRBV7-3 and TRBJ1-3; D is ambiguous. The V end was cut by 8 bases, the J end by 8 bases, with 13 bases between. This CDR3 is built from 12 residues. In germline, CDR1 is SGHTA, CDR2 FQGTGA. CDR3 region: CASGASGHTIYF. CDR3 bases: TGTGCCAGCGGAGCCAGCGGCCACACCATATATTTT. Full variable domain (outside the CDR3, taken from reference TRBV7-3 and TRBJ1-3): GAGVSQTPSNKVTEKGKYVELRCDPISGHTALYWYRQSLGQGPEFLIYFQGTGAADDSGLPNDRFFAVRPEGSVSTLKIQRTERGDSAVYLCASGASGHTIYFGEGSWLTVV.

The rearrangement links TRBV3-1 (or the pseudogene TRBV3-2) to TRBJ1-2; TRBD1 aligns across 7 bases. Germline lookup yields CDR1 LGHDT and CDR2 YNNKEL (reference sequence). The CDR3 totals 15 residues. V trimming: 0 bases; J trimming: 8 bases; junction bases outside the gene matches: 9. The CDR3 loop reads CASSQDGGQALGYTF. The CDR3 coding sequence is TGTGCCAGCAGCCAAGATGGCGGACAGGCCCTCGGCTACACCTTC.

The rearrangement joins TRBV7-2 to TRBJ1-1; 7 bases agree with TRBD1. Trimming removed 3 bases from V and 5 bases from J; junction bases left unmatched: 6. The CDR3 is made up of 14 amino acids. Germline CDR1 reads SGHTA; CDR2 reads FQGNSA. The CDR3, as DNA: TGTGCCAGCAGCTTGGGACAGCGAAATACTGAAGCTTTCTTT. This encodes CASSLGQRNTEAFF. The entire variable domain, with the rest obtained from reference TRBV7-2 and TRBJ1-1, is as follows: GAGVSQSPSNKVTEKGKDVELRCDPISGHTALYWYRQSLGQGLEFLIYFQGNSAPDKSGLPSDRFSAERTGGSVSTLTIQRTQQEDSAVYLCASSLGQRNTEAFFGQGTRLTVV.

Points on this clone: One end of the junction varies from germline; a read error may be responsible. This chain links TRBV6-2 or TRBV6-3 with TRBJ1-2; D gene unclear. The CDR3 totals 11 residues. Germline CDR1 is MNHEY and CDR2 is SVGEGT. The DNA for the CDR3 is TGTGCCAGCAGCTACTACTCTGGCTACACCTTC. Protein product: CASSYYSGYTF.

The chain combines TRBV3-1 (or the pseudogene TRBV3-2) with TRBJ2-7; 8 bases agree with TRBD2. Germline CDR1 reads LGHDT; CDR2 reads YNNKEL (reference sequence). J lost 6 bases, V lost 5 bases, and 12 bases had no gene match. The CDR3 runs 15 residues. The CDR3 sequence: CASSSLAGWEGEQYF. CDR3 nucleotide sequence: TGTGCCAGCAGCTCTTTAGCGGGATGGGAGGGCGAGCAGTACTTC.

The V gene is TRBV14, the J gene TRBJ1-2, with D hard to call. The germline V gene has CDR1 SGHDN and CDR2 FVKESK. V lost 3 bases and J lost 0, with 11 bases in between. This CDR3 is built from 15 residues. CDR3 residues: CASSQLRQSNYGYTF. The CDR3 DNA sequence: TGTGCCAGCAGCCAGCTTAGACAATCTAACTATGGCTACACCTTC.

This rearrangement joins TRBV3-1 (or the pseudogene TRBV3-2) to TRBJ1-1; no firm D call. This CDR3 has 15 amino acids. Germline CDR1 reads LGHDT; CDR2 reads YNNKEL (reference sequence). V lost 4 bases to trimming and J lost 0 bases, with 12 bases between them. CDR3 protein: CASSPYPSMNTEAFF. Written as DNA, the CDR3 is TGTGCCAGCAGCCCCTACCCCTCAATGAACACTGAAGCTTTCTTT.

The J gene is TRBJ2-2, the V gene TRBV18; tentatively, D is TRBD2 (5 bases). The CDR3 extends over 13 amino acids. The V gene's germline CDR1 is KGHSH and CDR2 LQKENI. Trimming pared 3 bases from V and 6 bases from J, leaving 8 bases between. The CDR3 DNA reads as TGTGCCAGCTCACCCGGGGTGGCCGGGGAGCTGTTTTTT. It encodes CASSPGVAGELFF.

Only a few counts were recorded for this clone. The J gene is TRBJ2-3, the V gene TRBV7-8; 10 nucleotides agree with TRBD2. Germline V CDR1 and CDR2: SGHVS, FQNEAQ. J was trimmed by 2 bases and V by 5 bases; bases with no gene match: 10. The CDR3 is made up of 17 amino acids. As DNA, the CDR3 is TGTGCCAGCAGCCCGAGTAATAGCGGGGGGCACACAGATACGCAGTATTTT. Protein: CASSPSNSGGHTDTQYF. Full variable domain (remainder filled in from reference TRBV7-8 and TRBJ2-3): GAGVSQSPRYKVAKRGQDVALRCDPISGHVSLFWYQQALGQGPEFLTYFQNEAQLDKSGLPSDRFFAERPEGSVSTLKIQRTQQEDSAVYLCASSPSNSGGHTDTQYFGPGTRLTVL.

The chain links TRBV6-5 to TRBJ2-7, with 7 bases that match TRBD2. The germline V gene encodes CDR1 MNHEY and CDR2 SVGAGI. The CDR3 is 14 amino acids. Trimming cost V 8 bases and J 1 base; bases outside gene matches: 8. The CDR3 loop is CASRVLAESYEQYF. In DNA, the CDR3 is TGTGCCAGCCGGGTTCTAGCGGAGTCCTACGAGCAGTACTTC.

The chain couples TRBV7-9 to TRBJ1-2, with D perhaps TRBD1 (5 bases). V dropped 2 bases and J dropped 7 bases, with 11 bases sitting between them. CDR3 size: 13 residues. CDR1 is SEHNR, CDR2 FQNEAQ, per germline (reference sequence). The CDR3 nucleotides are TGTGCCAGCAGCTTACGGACATACGGTGGCTACACCTTC. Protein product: CASSLRTYGGYTF.

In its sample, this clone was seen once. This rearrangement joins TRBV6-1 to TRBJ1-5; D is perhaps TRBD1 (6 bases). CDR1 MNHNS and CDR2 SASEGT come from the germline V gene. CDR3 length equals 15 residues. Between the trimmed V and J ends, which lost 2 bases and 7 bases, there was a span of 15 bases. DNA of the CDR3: TGTGCCAGCAGTGAATCACAGGGCACGTTCCAGCCCCAGCATTTT. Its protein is CASSESQGTFQPQHF.

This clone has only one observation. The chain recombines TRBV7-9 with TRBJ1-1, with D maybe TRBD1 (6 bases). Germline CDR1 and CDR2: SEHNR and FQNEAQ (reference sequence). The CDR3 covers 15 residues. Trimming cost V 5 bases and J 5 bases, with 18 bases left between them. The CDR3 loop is CASSTRQAFGTEAFF. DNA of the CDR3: TGTGCCAGCAGCACACGACAGGCGTTTGGTACTGAAGCTTTCTTT.

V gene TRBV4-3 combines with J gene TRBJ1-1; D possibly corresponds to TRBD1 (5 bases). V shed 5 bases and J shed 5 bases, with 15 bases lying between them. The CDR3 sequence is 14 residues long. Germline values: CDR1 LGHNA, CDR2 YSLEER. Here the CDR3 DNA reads TGCGCCAGCAGCAAGGCGGGGGAGAGGACTGAAGCTTTCTTT. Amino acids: CASSKAGERTEAFF.

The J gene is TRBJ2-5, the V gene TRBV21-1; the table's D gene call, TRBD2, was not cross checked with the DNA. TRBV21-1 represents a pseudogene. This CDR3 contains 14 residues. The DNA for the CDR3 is TGTGCCAGCAGCATCCGGGACTCCCAAGAGACCCAGTACTTC. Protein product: CASSIRDSQETQYF.

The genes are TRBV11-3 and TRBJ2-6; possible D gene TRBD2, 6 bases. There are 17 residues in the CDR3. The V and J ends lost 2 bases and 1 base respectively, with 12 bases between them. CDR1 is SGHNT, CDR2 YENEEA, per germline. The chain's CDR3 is CASSLFIRGSGANVLTF. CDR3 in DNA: TGTGCCAGCAGCTTATTTATTCGGGGGTCTGGGGCCAACGTCCTGACTTTC.

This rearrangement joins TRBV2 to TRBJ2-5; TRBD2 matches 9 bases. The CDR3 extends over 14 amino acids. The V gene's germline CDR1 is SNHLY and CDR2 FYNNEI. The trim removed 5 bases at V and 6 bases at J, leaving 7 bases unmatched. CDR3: CASSRSSGVQTQYF. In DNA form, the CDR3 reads TGTGCCAGCAGTCGGTCTAGCGGGGTTCAGACCCAGTACTTC.

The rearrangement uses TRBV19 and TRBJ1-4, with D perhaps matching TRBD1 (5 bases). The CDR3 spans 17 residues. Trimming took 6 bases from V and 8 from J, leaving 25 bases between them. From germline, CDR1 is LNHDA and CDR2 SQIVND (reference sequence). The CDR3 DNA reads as TGTGCCAGTAGCTGGGCCATCCTCGGACAAAGAGGAGAAAAACTGTTTTTT. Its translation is CASSWAILGQRGEKLFF.

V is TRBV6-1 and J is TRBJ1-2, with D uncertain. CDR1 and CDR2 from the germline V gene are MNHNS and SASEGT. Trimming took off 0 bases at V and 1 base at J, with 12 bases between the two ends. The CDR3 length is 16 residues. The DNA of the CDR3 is TGTGCCAGCAGTGAAGCGCCACAGCCGATTAACTATGGCTACACCTTC. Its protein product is CASSEAPQPINYGYTF.

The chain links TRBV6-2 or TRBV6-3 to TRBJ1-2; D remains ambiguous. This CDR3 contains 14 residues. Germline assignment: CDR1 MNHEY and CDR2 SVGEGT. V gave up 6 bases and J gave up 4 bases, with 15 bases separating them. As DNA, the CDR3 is TGTGCCAGCAGCTCCCGGGGAACGATCTATGGCTACACCTTC. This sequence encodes CASSSRGTIYGYTF.

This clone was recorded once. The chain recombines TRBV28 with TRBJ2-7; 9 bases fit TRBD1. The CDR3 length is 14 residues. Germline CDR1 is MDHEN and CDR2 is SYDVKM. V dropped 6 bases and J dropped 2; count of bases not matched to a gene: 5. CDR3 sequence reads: CASSSTGGAYEQYF. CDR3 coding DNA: TGTGCCAGCAGCTCTACAGGGGGCGCCTACGAGCAGTACTTC.

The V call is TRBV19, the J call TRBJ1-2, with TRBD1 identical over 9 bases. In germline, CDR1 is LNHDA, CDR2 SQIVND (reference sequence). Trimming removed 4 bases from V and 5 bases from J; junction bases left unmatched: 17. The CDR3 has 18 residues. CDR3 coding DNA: TGTGCCAGTAGTACTCTCGGGGTGAGGTTCGGGACAGGGTATGGCTACACCTTC. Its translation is CASSTLGVRFGTGYGYTF.

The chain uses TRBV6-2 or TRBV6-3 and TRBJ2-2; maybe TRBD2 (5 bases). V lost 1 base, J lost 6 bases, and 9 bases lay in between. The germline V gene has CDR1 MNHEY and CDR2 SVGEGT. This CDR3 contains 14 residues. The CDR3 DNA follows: TGTGCCAGCAGTTACTACAGCGGATCCGGGGAGCTGTTTTTT. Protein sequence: CASSYYSGSGELFF.

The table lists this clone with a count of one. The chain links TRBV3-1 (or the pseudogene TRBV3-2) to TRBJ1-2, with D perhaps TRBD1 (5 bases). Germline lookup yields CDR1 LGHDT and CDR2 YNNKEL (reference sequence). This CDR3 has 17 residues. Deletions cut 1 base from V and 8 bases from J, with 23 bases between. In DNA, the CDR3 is TGTGCCAGCAGCCAAGGTCTTGGGGCCTTAGGTGGAGGGGGCTACACCTTC. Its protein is CASSQGLGALGGGGYTF.

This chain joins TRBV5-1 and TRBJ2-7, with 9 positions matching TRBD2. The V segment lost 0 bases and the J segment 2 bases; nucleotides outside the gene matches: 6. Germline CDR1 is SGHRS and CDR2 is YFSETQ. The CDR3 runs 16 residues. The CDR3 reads CASSLVLAGFTYEQYF. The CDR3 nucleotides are TGCGCCAGCAGCTTGGTCCTAGCGGGATTCACCTACGAGCAGTACTTC.

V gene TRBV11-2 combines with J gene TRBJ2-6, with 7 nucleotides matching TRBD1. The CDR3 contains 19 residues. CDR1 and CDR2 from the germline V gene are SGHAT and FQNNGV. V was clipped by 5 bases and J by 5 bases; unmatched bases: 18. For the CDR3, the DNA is TGTGCCAGCAGCCTGGGGACCGGGACAGTCGCTTTGAGGGCCAACGTCCTGACTTTC. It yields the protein CASSLGTGTVALRANVLTF.

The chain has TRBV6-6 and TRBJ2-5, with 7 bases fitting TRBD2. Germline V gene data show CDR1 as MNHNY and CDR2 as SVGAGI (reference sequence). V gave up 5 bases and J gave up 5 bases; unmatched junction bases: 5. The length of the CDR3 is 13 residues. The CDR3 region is CASSRGSWETQYF. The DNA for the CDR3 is TGTGCCAGCAGTCGCGGGAGTTGGGAGACCCAGTACTTC.

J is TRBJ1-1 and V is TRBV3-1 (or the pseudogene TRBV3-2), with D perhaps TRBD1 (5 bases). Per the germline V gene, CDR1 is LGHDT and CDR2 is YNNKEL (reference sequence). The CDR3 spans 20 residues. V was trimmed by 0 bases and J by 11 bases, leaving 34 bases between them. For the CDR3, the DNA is TGTGCCAGCAGCCAAGATCTTTCGGGTACCCCTCTCCTACTACAGGAAGGGGCTTTCTTT. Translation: CASSQDLSGTPLLLQEGAFF.